This T cell receptor (beta chain) was captured in a study of CD8 T cells in Susac syndrome. Notes on the study in general: In total CD8+ repertoires, 15 to 20 Susac-specific public clones were found, and four or five in CD8+ TEMRA repertoires.

Random hexamers were used to reverse transcribe about 0.45 to 1 ug of RNA. The CDR3 of TCR beta was amplified by immunoSEQ multiplex PCR across 54 Vbeta and 13 Jbeta. TCRdb processed the immunoSEQ multiplex PCR reads anew with MiXCR; each CDR3 protein has one entry. The data show some 96,000 distinct CDR3 sequences, with about 96% seen just once and 0.3% held by the top ten. Trimming shortened V by 5 bases and J by 1 base, and 14 bases separated the two germline ends. CDR1 is LNHDA, CDR2 SQIVND, per germline (reference sequence). The CDR3 contains 15 residues. Note on this clonotype: Its antigen is unidentified.

TCR beta sequencing was performed on blood CD8+ and CD4+ T cells. CD8+ and CD4+ T cells were negatively isolated; TEMRA cells were FACS-enriched. This sequence originates from a human donor with Susac syndrome. Sequenced input: CD8+ T cells from PBMCs. This chain joins TRBV19 and TRBJ1-1, with D possibly TRBD1 on 6 matching bases. The CDR3 protein is CASSPPDRPNTEAFF. CDR3 DNA sequence: TGTGCCAGTAGTCCGCCAGACAGGCCGAACACTGAAGCTTTCTTT.